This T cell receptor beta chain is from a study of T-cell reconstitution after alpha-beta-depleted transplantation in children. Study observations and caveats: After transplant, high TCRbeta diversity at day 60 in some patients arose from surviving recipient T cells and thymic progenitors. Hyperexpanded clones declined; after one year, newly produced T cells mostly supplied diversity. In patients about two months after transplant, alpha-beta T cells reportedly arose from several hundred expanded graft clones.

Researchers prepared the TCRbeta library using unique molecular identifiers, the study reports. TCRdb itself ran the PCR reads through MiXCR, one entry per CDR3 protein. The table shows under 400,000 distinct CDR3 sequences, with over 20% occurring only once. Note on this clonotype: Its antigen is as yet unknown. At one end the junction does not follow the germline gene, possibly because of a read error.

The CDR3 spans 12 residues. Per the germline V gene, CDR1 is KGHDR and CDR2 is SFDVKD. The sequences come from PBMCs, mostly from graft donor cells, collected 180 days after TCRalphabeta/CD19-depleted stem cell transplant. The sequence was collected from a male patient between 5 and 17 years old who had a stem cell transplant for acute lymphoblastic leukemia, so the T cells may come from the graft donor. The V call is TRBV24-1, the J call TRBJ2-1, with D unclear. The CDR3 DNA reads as TGCCAAGGAGACCACTCCTACAATGAGCAGTTCTTC. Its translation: CQGDHSYNEQFF.